The rows below give T cell receptor beta chains drawn from one sample of a study of shared clonotypes between healthy human individuals. The protocol was immunoSEQ multiplex PCR, while the TCRdb copy is restricted to in-frame clones and leaves out a portion. The sample shows roughly 1,600,000 clones, approximately 98.5% of them seen only once. Sequenced: naive CD4+ T cells sorted from blood. The receptors were gathered from a man younger than 45 in good health. CDR3s include the opening cysteine and the closing phenylalanine or tryptophan. Fields, in order: J gene, clone size, D gene, V gene, CDR3 DNA, CDR3 protein. A D gene is named only where the DNA matches it firmly. Size is stated for part of the rows, as once, few or many counts, or as a class when the clone is expanded.

>TRBJ2-1|.|.|TRBV15
TGTGCCACCAGCAGAGCGACTACGATCGGGGGGCAGTTCTTC
CATSRATTIGGQFF
>TRBJ2-3|.|.|TRBV27
TGTGCCAGCATCGTAGATGACAGTTCTAGCACAGATACGCAGTATTTT
CASIVDDSSSTDTQYF
>TRBJ2-7|.|.|TRBV5-6
TGTGCCAGCAGCTTCTACAGCCTTAGCTCCTACGAGCAGTACTTC
CASSFYSLSSYEQYF
>TRBJ1-1|.|.|TRBV6-1
TGTGCCAGCAGGAAGCTGGCCGCCGGTGACACTGAAGCTTTCTTT
CASRKLAAGDTEAFF
>TRBJ2-3|.|.|TRBV29-1
TGCAGCGTTCCGACAAGGAACACAGATACGCAGTATTTT
CSVPTRNTDTQYF
>TRBJ2-1|.|.|TRBV11-3
TGTGCCAGCAGCGCAACTGTACAGGGACTTCAGTTCTTC
CASSATVQGLQFF
>TRBJ2-7|.|TRBD2|TRBV28
TGTGCCAGCAGCCCCGGGGTAGCGGGAGCCTACGAGCAGTACTTC
CASSPGVAGAYEQYF
>TRBJ2-1|.|.|TRBV5-4
TGTGCCAGCAGCGAGGGACCATACAATGAGCAGTTCTTC
CASSEGPYNEQFF
>TRBJ1-5|.|.|TRBV9
TGTGCCAGCAGCGTCGAGGCCACCGGGGGTCAGCCCCAGCATTTT
CASSVEATGGQPQHF
>TRBJ2-7|.|.|TRBV5-1
TGCGCCAGCAGCGCGGGCCCACCCGGCCCGGCCTACGAGCAGTACTTC
CASSAGPPGPAYEQYF
>TRBJ2-2|.|.|TRBV5-1
TGCGCCAGCACCGAACTCACCGGGGAGCTGTTTTTT
CASTELTGELFF
>TRBJ1-2|.|TRBD1|TRBV19
TGTGCCAGTAGTCCACCGGGACAGAGAAACTATGGCTACACCTTC
CASSPPGQRNYGYTF
>TRBJ1-1|.|.|TRBV5-1
TGCGCCAGCAGCTTGGCCAGGAGCAACACTGAAGCTTTCTTT
CASSLARSNTEAFF
>TRBJ2-2|.|TRBD1|TRBV5-4
TGTGCCAGCAGCTCGGGACAGGGAATCAACACCGGGGAGCTGTTTTTT
CASSSGQGINTGELFF
>TRBJ2-7|.|TRBD1|TRBV10-3
TGTGCCACCAAAGCCATATCGGACAGGGGGGGCTACGAGCAGTACTTC
CATKAISDRGGYEQYF
>TRBJ2-3|.|TRBD2|TRBV7-8
TGTGCCAGCAGCTTAGGGAGTAGCGGGAGACACACAGATACGCAGTATTTT
CASSLGSSGRHTDTQYF
>TRBJ1-1|.|.|TRBV5-1
TGCGCCAGCAGGGGATGGACGAACACTGAAGCTTTCTTT
CASRGWTNTEAFF
>TRBJ2-6|once|.|TRBV11-3
TGTGCCAGCAGCTCCTCGGGCTGGGCCAACGTCCTGACTTTC
CASSSSGWANVLTF
>TRBJ1-4|.|.|TRBV5-1
TGCGCCAGCAGCTTGGCCGGGGCAACTAATGAAAAACTGTTTTTT
CASSLAGATNEKLFF
>TRBJ2-3|.|.|TRBV9
TGTGCCAGCAGCGTAGGTTCTAGTCTAATCACAGATACGCAGTATTTT
CASSVGSSLITDTQYF
>TRBJ1-1|.|.|TRBV7-3
TGTGCCAGCAGCTTAAACCCAGGCACGCGACCCCCTGAAGCTTTCTTT
CASSLNPGTRPPEAFF
>TRBJ2-1|.|TRBD2|TRBV5-1
TGCGCCAGCAGCTGGGGGACTAGCGGGTTAACCTCCTACAATGAGCAGTTCTTC
CASSWGTSGLTSYNEQFF
>TRBJ1-1|.|.|TRBV11-3
TGTGCCAGCAGCTCGGGCGCAGGAGAGGTAGACACTGAAGCTTTCTTT
CASSSGAGEVDTEAFF
>TRBJ1-2|.|.|TRBV28
TGTGCCAGCAGTGACATTGCCAACTATGGCTACACCTTC
CASSDIANYGYTF
>TRBJ2-1|once|.|TRBV27
TGTGCCAGCAGTTTCTGGGGAGTTGGAGCGGGTGCTTACAATGAGCAGTTCTTC
CASSFWGVGAGAYNEQFF
>TRBJ2-5|.|TRBD2|TRBV5-1
TGCGCCAGCAGCTCGGAAGTTCTCGGGTCGCGGGGGGGAGAGACCCAGTACTTC
CASSSEVLGSRGGETQYF
>TRBJ2-1|.|.|TRBV20-1
TGCAGTCTAGGGGGGCACAATGAGCAGTTCTTC
CSLGGHNEQFF
>TRBJ2-6|.|.|TRBV11-2
TGTGCCAGCAGCCGCGCTTCGATAGGTTCTGGGGCCAACGTCCTGACTTTC
CASSRASIGSGANVLTF
>TRBJ2-1|once|TRBD2|TRBV19
TGTGCCAGTAAACTAGCGGGAGGATACAATGAGCAGTTCTTC
CASKLAGGYNEQFF
>TRBJ2-7|.|.|TRBV29-1
TGCAGCGTCGGGCGGACGACGAAAACCTCCGAGCAGTACTTC
CSVGRTTKTSEQYF
>TRBJ2-1|.|TRBD1|TRBV2
TGTGCCAGCAGGGGACAGGGTATAAGCTCCTACAATGAGCAGTTCTTC
CASRGQGISSYNEQFF
>TRBJ1-5|once|TRBD1|TRBV7-9
TGTGCCAGCAGCAGACAGGGGGCTCAGCCCCAGCATTTT
CASSRQGAQPQHF
>TRBJ2-7|once|.|TRBV18
TGTGCCAGCTCACCACCGGGCAGGAAAATCTACGAGCAGTACTTC
CASSPPGRKIYEQYF
>TRBJ2-7|.|TRBD1|TRBV5-1
TGCGCCAGCAGCTTGGCCCCGGGACAGGGGATCTACGAGCAGTACTTC
CASSLAPGQGIYEQYF
>TRBJ1-1|.|.|TRBV29-1
TGCAGCGTTGGCCCGAACAGGGCGTCGGACACTGAAGCTTTCTTT
CSVGPNRASDTEAFF
>TRBJ1-1|.|.|TRBV9
TGTGCCAGCAGCCCCCTAGGACTCAAGGACACTGAAGCTTTCTTT
CASSPLGLKDTEAFF
>TRBJ2-1|.|.|TRBV18
TGTGCCAGCTCACCCGGGCCGCGCCTTCTCTTC
CASSPGPRLLF
>TRBJ2-2|once|TRBD1|TRBV30
TGTGCCTGGGCTACGACAGGGTCCGGGGAGCTGTTTTTT
CAWATTGSGELFF
>TRBJ1-4|.|.|TRBV18
TGTGCCAGCTCACCAAACAGGGCCTCGCTGGAGGAAAAACTGTTTTTT
CASSPNRASLEEKLFF
>TRBJ2-7|.|TRBD1|TRBV10-3
TGTGCCAGCCAAACAGCACAGGGGACCCCCTACGAGCAGTACTTC
CASQTAQGTPYEQYF
>TRBJ2-7|.|TRBD2|TRBV7-9
TGTGCCAGCAGCTTACCAGGTAGCGGGAGCCAAGAGCAGTACTTC
CASSLPGSGSQEQYF
>TRBJ1-2|.|.|TRBV5-1
TGCGCCAGCAGGCCCCTCGGAGGGCTCGGGTGGGATGGCTACACCTTC
CASRPLGGLGWDGYTF
>TRBJ2-1|.|.|TRBV28
TGTGCCAGCAGTTTTTTCGATGAGCAGTTCTTC
CASSFFDEQFF
>TRBJ2-3|.|TRBD2|TRBV27
TGTGCCAGCAGTCTCCTAGCGGGACGGACAGATACGCAGTATTTT
CASSLLAGRTDTQYF
>TRBJ2-5|once|.|TRBV11-2
TGTGCCAGCAGTTTCCCTGGGGGAGGTGAGACCCAGTACTTC
CASSFPGGGETQYF
>TRBJ2-2|.|TRBD1|TRBV7-9
TGTGCCAGCAGCCACCCGGGACAGATTAACACCGGGGAGCTGTTTTTT
CASSHPGQINTGELFF
>TRBJ2-7|.|.|TRBV6-6
TGTGCCAGCAGTTACCAAAACTGGGGCGAGCAGTACTTC
CASSYQNWGEQYF
>TRBJ1-5|.|.|TRBV27
TGTGCCAGCAGTTTATTTGGGCTCGGGAGCAATCAGCCCCAGCATTTT
CASSLFGLGSNQPQHF
>TRBJ1-3|once|.|TRBV4-3
TGCGCCAGCAGCCAAAGATTAAGGGGCAGGTCTGGAAACACCATATATTTT
CASSQRLRGRSGNTIYF
>TRBJ2-3|.|.|TRBV27
TGTGCCAGCAGTTTCGGAGATACGCAGTATTTT
CASSFGDTQYF